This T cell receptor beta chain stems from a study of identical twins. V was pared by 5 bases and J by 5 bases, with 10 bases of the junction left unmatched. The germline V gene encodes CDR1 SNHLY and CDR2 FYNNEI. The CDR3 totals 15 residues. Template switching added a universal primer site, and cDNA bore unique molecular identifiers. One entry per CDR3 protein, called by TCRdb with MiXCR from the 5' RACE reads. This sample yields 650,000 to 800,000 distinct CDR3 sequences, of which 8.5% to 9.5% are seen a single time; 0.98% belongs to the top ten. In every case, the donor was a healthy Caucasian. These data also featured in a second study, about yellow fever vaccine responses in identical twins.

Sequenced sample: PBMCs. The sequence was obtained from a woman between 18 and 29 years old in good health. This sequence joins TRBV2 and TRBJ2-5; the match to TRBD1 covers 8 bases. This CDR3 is CASSSGQGGGETQYF. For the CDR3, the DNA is TGTGCCAGCAGTAGCGGACAGGGAGGAGGGGAGACCCAGTACTTC.